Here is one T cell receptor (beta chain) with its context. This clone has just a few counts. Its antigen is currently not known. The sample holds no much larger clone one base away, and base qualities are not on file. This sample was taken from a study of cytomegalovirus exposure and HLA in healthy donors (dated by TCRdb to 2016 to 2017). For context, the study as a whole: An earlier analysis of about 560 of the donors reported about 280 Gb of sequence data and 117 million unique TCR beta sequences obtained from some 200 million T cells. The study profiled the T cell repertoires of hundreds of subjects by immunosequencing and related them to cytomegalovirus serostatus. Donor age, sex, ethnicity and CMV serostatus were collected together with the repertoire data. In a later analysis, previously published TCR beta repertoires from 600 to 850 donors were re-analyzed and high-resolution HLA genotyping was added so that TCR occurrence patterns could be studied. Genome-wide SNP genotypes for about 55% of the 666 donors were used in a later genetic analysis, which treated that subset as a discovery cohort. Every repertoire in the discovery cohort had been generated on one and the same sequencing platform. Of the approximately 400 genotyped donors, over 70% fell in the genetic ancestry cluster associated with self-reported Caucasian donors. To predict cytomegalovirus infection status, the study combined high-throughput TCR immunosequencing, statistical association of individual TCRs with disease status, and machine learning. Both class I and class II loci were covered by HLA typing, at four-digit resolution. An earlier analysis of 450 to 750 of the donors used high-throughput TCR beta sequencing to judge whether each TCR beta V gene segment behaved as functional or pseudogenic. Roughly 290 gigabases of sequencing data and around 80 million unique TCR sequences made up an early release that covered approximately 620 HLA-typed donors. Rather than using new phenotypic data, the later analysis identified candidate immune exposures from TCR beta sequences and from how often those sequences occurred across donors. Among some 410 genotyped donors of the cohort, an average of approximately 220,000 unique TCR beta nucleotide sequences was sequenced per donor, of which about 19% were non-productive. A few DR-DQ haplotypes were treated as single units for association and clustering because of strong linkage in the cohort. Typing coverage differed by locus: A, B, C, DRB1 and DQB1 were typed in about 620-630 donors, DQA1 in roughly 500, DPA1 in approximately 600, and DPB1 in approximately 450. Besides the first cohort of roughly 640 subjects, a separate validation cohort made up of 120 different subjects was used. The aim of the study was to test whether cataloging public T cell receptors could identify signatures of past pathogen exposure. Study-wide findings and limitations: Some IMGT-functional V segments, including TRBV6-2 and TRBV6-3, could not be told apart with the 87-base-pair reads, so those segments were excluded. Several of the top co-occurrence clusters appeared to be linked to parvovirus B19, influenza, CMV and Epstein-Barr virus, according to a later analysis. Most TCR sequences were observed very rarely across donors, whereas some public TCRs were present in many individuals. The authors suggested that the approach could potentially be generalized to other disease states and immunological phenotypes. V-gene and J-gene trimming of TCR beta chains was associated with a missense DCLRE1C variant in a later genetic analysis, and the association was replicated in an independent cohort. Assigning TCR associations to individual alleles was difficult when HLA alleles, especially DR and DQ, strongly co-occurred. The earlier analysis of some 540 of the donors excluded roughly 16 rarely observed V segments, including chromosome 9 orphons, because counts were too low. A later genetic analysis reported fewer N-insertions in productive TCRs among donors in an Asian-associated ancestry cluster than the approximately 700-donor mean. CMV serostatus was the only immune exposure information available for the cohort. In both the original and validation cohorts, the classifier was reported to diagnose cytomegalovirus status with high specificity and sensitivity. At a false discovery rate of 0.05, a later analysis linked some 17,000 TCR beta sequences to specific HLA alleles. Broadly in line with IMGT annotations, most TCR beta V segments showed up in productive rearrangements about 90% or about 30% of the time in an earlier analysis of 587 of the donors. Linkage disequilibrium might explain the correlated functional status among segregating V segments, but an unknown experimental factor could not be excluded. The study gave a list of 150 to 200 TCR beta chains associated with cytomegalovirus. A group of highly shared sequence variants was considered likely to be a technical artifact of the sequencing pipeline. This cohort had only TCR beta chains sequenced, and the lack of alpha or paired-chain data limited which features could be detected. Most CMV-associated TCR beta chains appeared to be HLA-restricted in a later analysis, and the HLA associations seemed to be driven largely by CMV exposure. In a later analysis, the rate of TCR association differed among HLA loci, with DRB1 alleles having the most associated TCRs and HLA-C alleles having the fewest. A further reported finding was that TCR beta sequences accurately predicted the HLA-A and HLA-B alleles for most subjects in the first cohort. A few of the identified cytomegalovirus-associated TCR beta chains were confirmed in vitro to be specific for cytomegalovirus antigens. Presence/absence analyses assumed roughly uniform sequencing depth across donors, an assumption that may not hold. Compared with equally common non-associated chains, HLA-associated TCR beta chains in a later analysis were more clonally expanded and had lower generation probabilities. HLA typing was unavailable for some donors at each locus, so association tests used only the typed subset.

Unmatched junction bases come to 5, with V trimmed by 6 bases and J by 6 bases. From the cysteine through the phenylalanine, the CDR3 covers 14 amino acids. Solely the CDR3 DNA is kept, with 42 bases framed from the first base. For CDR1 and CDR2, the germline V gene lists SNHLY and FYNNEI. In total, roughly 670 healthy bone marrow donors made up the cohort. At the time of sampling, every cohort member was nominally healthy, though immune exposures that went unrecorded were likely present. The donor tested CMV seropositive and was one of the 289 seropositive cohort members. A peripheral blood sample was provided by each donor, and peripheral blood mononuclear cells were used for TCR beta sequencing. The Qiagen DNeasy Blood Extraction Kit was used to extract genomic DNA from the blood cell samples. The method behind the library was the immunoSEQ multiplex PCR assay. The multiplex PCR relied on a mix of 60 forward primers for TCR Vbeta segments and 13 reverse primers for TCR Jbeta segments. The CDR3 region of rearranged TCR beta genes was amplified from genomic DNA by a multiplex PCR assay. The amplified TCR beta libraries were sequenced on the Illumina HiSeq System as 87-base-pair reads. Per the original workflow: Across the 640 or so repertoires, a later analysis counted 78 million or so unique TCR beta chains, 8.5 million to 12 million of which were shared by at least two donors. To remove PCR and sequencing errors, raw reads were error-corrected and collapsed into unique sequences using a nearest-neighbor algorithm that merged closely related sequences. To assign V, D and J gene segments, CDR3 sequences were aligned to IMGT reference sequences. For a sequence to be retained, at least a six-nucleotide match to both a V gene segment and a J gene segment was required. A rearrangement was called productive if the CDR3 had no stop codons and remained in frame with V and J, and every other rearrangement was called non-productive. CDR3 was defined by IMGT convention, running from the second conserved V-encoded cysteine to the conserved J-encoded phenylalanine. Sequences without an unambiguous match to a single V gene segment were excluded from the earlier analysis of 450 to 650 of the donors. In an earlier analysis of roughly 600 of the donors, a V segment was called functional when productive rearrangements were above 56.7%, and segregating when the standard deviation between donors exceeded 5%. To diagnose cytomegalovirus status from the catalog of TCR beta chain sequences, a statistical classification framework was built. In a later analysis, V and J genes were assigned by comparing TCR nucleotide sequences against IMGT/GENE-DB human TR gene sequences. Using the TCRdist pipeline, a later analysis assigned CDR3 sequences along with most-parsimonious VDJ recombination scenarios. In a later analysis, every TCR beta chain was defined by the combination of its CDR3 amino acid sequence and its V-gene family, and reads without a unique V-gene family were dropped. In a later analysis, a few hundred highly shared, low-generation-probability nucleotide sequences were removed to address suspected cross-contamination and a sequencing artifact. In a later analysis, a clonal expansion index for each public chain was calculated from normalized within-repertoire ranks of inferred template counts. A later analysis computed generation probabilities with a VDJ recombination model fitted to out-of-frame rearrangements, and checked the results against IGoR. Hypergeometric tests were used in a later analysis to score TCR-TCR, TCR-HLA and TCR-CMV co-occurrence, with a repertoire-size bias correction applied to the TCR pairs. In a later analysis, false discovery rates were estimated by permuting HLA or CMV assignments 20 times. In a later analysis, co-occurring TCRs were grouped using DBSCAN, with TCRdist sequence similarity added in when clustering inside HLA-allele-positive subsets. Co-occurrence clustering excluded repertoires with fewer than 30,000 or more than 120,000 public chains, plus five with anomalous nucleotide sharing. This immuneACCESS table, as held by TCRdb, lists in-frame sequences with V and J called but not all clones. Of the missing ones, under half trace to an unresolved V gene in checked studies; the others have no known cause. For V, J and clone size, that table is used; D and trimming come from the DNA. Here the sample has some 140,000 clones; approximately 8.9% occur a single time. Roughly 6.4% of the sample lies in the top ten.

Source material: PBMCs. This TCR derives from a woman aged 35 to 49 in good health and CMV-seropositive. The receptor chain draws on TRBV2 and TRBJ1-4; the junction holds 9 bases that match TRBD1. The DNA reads TGTGCCAGCAGAAGGGACAGGGCTGATGAAAAACTGTTTTTT. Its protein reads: CASRRDRADEKLFF.